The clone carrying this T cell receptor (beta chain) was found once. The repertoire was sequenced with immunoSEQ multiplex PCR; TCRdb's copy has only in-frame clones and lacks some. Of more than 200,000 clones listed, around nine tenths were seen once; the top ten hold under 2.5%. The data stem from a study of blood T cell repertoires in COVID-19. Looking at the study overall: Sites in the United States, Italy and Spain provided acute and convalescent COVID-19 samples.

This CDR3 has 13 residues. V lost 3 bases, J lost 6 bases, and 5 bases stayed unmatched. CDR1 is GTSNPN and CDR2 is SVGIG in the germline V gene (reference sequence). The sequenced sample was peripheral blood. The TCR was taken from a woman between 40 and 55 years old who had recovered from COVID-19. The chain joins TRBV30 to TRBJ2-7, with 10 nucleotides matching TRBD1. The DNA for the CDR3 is TGTGCCTGGAGGGGGGGGACAGGGGTCGAGCAGTACTTC. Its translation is CAWRGGTGVEQYF.